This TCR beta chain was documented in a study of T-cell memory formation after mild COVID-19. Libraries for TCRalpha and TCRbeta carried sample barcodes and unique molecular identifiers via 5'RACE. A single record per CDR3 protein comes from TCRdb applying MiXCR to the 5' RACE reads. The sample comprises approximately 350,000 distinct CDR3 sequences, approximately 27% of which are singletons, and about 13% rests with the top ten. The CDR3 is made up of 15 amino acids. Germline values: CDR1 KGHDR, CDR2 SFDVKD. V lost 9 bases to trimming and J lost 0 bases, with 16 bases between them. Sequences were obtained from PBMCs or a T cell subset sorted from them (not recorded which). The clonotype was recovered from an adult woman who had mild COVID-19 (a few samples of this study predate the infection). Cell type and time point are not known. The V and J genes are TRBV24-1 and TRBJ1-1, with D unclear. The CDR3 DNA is TGTGCCACCCCACGAAAGAAGGGCATGAACACTGAAGCTTTCTTT. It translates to CATPRKKGMNTEAFF.